A selection of T cell receptor beta chains follows, all from one sample in a study of T cells after posttransplantation cyclophosphamide. Data came from immunoSEQ multiplex PCR; TCRdb stores just in-frame clones and leaves some out. The sample shows around 15,000 clones, around 84% of them seen only once. The specimen comprised PBMCs, sampled after allogeneic stem cell transplant with calcineurin inhibitor and methotrexate. The source is a female patient aged 18 to 35 who received an allogeneic stem cell transplant from an unrelated donor, was CMV-positive, and had acute and chronic GVHD. A subset of T cells may come from the graft donor. Both conserved end residues are trimmed from each CDR3.

V gene,CDR3 protein
TRBV15,ATSRDPLSYNEQF
TRBV6-1,ASSSGGSSYEQY
TRBV2,ASRALAGGLGEQY
TRBV2,ASRPDRDRIRSGNTIY
TRBV4-2,ASSPGSYNEQF
TRBV19,ASSIRASGFLGDEQY
TRBV28,ASSSGRASNQPQH
TRBV25-1,ASSEYGAGAGANVLT
TRBV19,ASGLAESYEQY
TRBV16,ASSQGFGRGANEKLF
TRBV11-2,ASSFGSGSHEQY
TRBV15,ATSGRGLAGSWGDTQY
TRBV4-2,ASSQGLASYEQY
TRBV19,ASSGRGRDRGQDEQF
TRBV6-5,ASSPGHEQF
TRBV19,ASSLRHVETQY
TRBV5-6,ASSHPGQGGEQY
TRBV7-2,ASSTLGQRAFSPGYT
TRBV2,ASRTGGNQPQH
TRBV10-3,ATTGQGTGELF
TRBV7-2,ASSLQGGLQGDEQF
TRBV7-9,ASSSTSGRAGGELF
TRBV4-1,ASSQDWGQRVRNQPQH
TRBV7-6,ASSRIAGGRGNQETQY
TRBV6-1,ASSARGRHNEQF
TRBV5-1,ASSTGASGGEEQY
TRBV6-5,ASSYRGGTGELF
TRBV5-8,ASSTRTGENGYT
TRBV6-6,AAGPGGAWEQY
TRBV5-1,ASSLNRGNTEAF
TRBV28,ASSFSRIATSGNTIY
TRBV7-2,ASSSVGGSGRSAYEQY
TRBV6-1,ATQAGDQPQH
TRBV7-9,ASSLGTGHYGYT
TRBV14,ASSQNQPSIQGIQETQY
TRBV7-9,ASAGTSGRNEQF
TRBV18,ASSSTLLTGNEKLF
TRBV4-1,ASSQRTPLANQPQH
TRBV25-1,ASSEFQGAGNTIY
TRBV19,ASNAGTTSKQPQH
TRBV10-1,ASSEGQGATYEQY
TRBV5-4,ASSFTREKSDTQY
TRBV9,ASSVSVGGSGPNEQF
TRBV5-1,ASSLDAQGGANTGELF
TRBV2,ASSNRGTPSYEQY
TRBV11-2,ASSLDWGPAY
TRBV28,ASSKQRDSDTQY
TRBV2,ASRDGTSGRSYNEQF
TRBV11-2,ASSLDSRDSGNTIY
TRBV10-1,ASSVRGVDYGYT
TRBV14,ASSQEAGVPEAF
TRBV15,ATSRARGATNEKLF
TRBV5-1,ASSLVGTALNTEAF
TRBV5-1,ASSLGASVNNEQF
TRBV4-2,ASRRQGNTEAF
TRBV28,ASASGGTYTGELF
TRBV9,ASSVDSLEAF
TRBV6-4,ASSEGLAGVGQF
TRBV4-2,ASSQSVGTGRDTQY
TRBV18,ASSPQTEPYGYT